This TCR beta chain was found in a study of T-cell memory formation after mild COVID-19 (dated by TCRdb to the early 2020s). At the level of the whole study: Most TCR sequence clusters were specific to one of the two donors. Longitudinal TCRalpha and TCRbeta repertoire sequencing tracked T-cell clones expanding and contracting after mild COVID-19 in a couple of donors. The cohort was made up of two young adult volunteers, one female and one male, who were previously healthy. Overall results and qualifications from the work: From day 15 to 85, contracting clones showed balanced CD4/CD8 phenotypes, whereas a second wave of clones that expanded from day 15 to 37 leaned towards CD4+. The study covered only two mild cases, and larger cohorts including severe cases with pre-infection samples were considered necessary. Contracting CD4+ clones were located mainly in the CM and EM memory subsets, whereas CD8+ clones were found to be enriched in EMRA. Whether the second-wave clones peaking on day 37 were SARS-CoV-2 specific was not confirmed. The detection of some responding clones in pre-infection memory suggests that pre-existing cross-reactive memory T cells joined the SARS-CoV-2 response.

Sequencing used an Illumina NovaSeq 6000. Using 5'RACE with constant-segment primers, TCRalpha and TCRbeta cDNA libraries were constructed, with sample barcodes and unique molecular identifiers added in the process. RNA was extracted from every sample with Trizol reagent. The libraries were amplified in two PCR steps, and the second step added a second sample barcode and Illumina TruSeq adapters. The libraries were sequenced on an Illumina NovaSeq using 2 x 150 bp paired-end reads. Per the authors' processing: With migec v1.2.7, reads were demultiplexed and then collapsed into UMI-guided consensus sequences. Using mixcr v2.1.11, the UMI consensuses were aligned to TRA and TRB V and J templates and assembled into clonotypes. Expanded or contracted clonotypes were those called significant by both edgeR and NoisET, with noise models trained on biological replicates. For edgeR calls, the thresholds were a false discovery rate-adjusted p below 0.01 and a log2 fold-change of 1. As an exploratory analysis of dynamics, PCA with hierarchical clustering was applied to max-normalized trajectories of the 1000 most abundant clonotypes. Each responding clone was given a CD4 or CD8 phenotype based on the CD4+ and CD8+ repertoires, which had been sequenced separately. Using fastp at Q25 and MiXCR, TCRdb reprocessed the public reads and kept productive beta chains. Identical CDR3 proteins give one entry, which carries the most common genes and DNA. The V and J calls shown here were made by TCRdb, not taken from the authors' results. This sample comprises over 300,000 distinct CDR3 sequences, about 20% of them detected only once. The ten top clones hold roughly a fifth of the sample.

Ficoll-Paque density gradient centrifugation was the method used to isolate PBMCs. This clonotype was counted at least ten times. The specificity of this receptor is unknown. Per-base quality was not reported, and no clone a single base away is much larger than it. Reading from cysteine to phenylalanine, the CDR3 counts 16 amino acids. Only the CDR3 portion is preserved as DNA: 48 bases, with reading frame beginning at the first base. After removal of 5 bases from V and 4 bases from J, the junction retains 6 bases not matched to a gene. The receptor was derived from a man younger than 35 who had mild COVID-19 (a few samples of this study predate the infection). The sample titles of this study are shuffled in the database, so cell type and time point are left out; the donor was told from shared clones. Sequencing used PBMCs or a T cell subset sorted from them (not recorded which). The V and J genes are TRBV12-3 or TRBV12-4 and TRBJ2-2; TRBD2 aligns with 11 central bases. The CDR3 here reads CASSMALAGVTGELFF. The DNA is as follows: TGTGCCAGCAGTATGGCACTAGCGGGGGTCACCGGGGAGCTGTTTTTT.